These T cell receptor beta chains were read from a single sample in a study of regulatory T cells in long-lasting Graves disease. TCRdb processed the multiplex PCR reads anew with MiXCR; each CDR3 protein has one entry. Of 650,000 to 700,000 distinct CDR3 sequences detected, approximately 29% appear once; the ten largest clones hold 40% to 50%. Sequences were derived from peripheral blood mononuclear cells (PBMCs), sampled when the disease was refractory, from a patient treated with antithyroid drugs. These receptors originate from a female donor with Graves disease. The CDR3 runs from the conserved cysteine through the conserved F or W. The order of the fields is clone size, V gene, D gene, J gene, CDR3 DNA, CDR3 protein. A D gene is named only where the DNA matches it firmly. Only some rows state a clone size, as once, few, many or a class for expanded clones.

abundance: .
v_gene: TRBV12-3/TRBV12-4
d_gene: TRBD2
j_gene: TRBJ2-2
CDR3nt: TGTGCCAGCAGTTTAGTCCGGGGGGGCAACACCGGGGAGCTGTTTTTT
CDR3aa: CASSLVRGGNTGELFF

abundance: .
v_gene: TRBV2
d_gene: .
j_gene: TRBJ2-1
CDR3nt: TGTGCCAGCAGTGGGGTCACTAGCTCCTACAATGAGCAGTTCTTC
CDR3aa: CASSGVTSSYNEQFF

abundance: .
v_gene: TRBV20-1
d_gene: .
j_gene: TRBJ1-1
CDR3nt: TGCAGTGCTAGCGGGAGGGGTATACCGGCGGACACTGAAGCTTTCTTT
CDR3aa: CSASGRGIPADTEAFF

abundance: .
v_gene: TRBV30
d_gene: TRBD1
j_gene: TRBJ1-2
CDR3nt: TGTGCCGCGGACGTGCGACAGGGGTACTATGGCTACACCTTC
CDR3aa: CAADVRQGYYGYTF

abundance: few
v_gene: TRBV30
d_gene: .
j_gene: TRBJ1-1
CDR3nt: TGTGCCTGGAGTGTGATATCAATGAACACTGAAGCTTTCTTT
CDR3aa: CAWSVISMNTEAFF

abundance: .
v_gene: TRBV18
d_gene: TRBD2
j_gene: TRBJ2-7
CDR3nt: TGTGCCAGCTCACCAGGCGCGGGAGCCAACTACGAGCAGTACTTC
CDR3aa: CASSPGAGANYEQYF

abundance: .
v_gene: TRBV6-1
d_gene: TRBD1
j_gene: TRBJ2-2
CDR3nt: TGTGCCAGCAGTAGGGGGACAGGGTGGAACACCGGGGAGCTGTTTTTT
CDR3aa: CASSRGTGWNTGELFF

abundance: .
v_gene: TRBV2
d_gene: TRBD2
j_gene: TRBJ2-1
CDR3nt: TGTGCCAGCGAACTAGCGGGAGGGAATGAGCAGTTCTTC
CDR3aa: CASELAGGNEQFF

abundance: many
v_gene: TRBV12-3/TRBV12-4
d_gene: .
j_gene: TRBJ1-2
CDR3nt: TGTGCCAGCGGGGCGCGGGGCTTGAGCTATGGCTACACCTTC
CDR3aa: CASGARGLSYGYTF

abundance: .
v_gene: TRBV10-2
d_gene: TRBD1
j_gene: TRBJ1-5
CDR3nt: TGCGCCAGCAGGGACAGGGGCGAGCCCCAGCATTTT
CDR3aa: CASRDRGEPQHF

abundance: many
v_gene: TRBV2
d_gene: .
j_gene: TRBJ1-2
CDR3nt: TGTGCCAGGAACCGGGGACGGGATAACTATGGCTACACCTTC
CDR3aa: CARNRGRDNYGYTF

abundance: .
v_gene: TRBV28
d_gene: TRBD1
j_gene: TRBJ1-1
CDR3nt: TGTGCCAGCAGACACAGGGGGAGGTACACTGAAGCTTTCTTT
CDR3aa: CASRHRGRYTEAFF

abundance: few
v_gene: TRBV5-1
d_gene: .
j_gene: TRBJ1-5
CDR3nt: TGCGCCAGCAGTCCTACGACTGGGGTCAACCAGCCCCAGCATTTT
CDR3aa: CASSPTTGVNQPQHF

abundance: few
v_gene: TRBV11-2
d_gene: .
j_gene: TRBJ1-1
CDR3nt: TGTGCCAGCAGCCTTAACTCCGGACAACTGAACACTGAAGCTTTCTTT
CDR3aa: CASSLNSGQLNTEAFF

abundance: .
v_gene: TRBV7-3
d_gene: TRBD2
j_gene: TRBJ2-1
CDR3nt: TGTGCCAGCAGTCAGACTAGCGGGACGCATGAGCAGTTCTTC
CDR3aa: CASSQTSGTHEQFF

abundance: .
v_gene: TRBV12-3/TRBV12-4
d_gene: TRBD1
j_gene: TRBJ2-6
CDR3nt: TGTGCCAGCAGCTCCCTGACAGGGGCTGGGGCCAACGTCCTGACTTTC
CDR3aa: CASSSLTGAGANVLTF

abundance: many
v_gene: TRBV20-1
d_gene: TRBD1
j_gene: TRBJ1-2
CDR3nt: TGCAGTGCTAGAGCAGGACAGGGTGGCAACTATGGCTACACCTTC
CDR3aa: CSARAGQGGNYGYTF

abundance: few
v_gene: TRBV6-1
d_gene: .
j_gene: TRBJ1-5
CDR3nt: TGTGCCAGCAGTGAATCCGGGTATGGCAATCAGCCCCAGCATTTT
CDR3aa: CASSESGYGNQPQHF

abundance: .
v_gene: TRBV5-1
d_gene: .
j_gene: TRBJ2-2
CDR3nt: TGCGCCAGCAGCTGGGGGGACAAGCCCAACACCGGGGAGCTGTTTTTT
CDR3aa: CASSWGDKPNTGELFF

abundance: .
v_gene: TRBV11-2
d_gene: TRBD2
j_gene: TRBJ2-7
CDR3nt: TGTGCCAGCAGCTTAGGAGCGGGAGGTACCTACGAGCAGTACTTC
CDR3aa: CASSLGAGGTYEQYF

abundance: .
v_gene: TRBV6-1
d_gene: .
j_gene: TRBJ2-3
CDR3nt: TGTGCCAGCAAAGGAGGAAGCACAGATACGCAGTATTTT
CDR3aa: CASKGGSTDTQYF

abundance: many
v_gene: TRBV15
d_gene: .
j_gene: TRBJ1-2
CDR3nt: TGTGCCACCAGCAGAGACAGGGGAAGTAACTATGGCTACACCTTC
CDR3aa: CATSRDRGSNYGYTF

abundance: few
v_gene: TRBV20-1
d_gene: .
j_gene: TRBJ1-5
CDR3nt: TGCAGTGCTTCCACAGGATACAATCAGCCCCAGCATTTT
CDR3aa: CSASTGYNQPQHF

abundance: few
v_gene: TRBV13
d_gene: .
j_gene: TRBJ1-1
CDR3nt: TGTGCCAGTCAAGCGGGGGCGCGAGGTGAAGCTTTCTTT
CDR3aa: CASQAGARGEAFF

abundance: .
v_gene: TRBV10-2
d_gene: TRBD1
j_gene: TRBJ1-1
CDR3nt: TGCGCCAGTTACGACAGGGCGTACACTGAAGCTTTCTTT
CDR3aa: CASYDRAYTEAFF

abundance: .
v_gene: TRBV2
d_gene: TRBD1
j_gene: TRBJ1-1
CDR3nt: TGTGCCAGCAGTGAAGGGTGGACAGGGGAAGCAGCTTTCTTT
CDR3aa: CASSEGWTGEAAFF

abundance: .
v_gene: TRBV3-1
d_gene: .
j_gene: TRBJ1-1
CDR3nt: TGTGCCAGCAGCCAAGATTCGGGCACGCTAGCTTTCTTT
CDR3aa: CASSQDSGTLAFF

abundance: few
v_gene: TRBV2
d_gene: .
j_gene: TRBJ1-6
CDR3nt: TGTGCCAGCAGCCGGACAGTTGCGAATTCACCCCTCCACTTT
CDR3aa: CASSRTVANSPLHF

abundance: .
v_gene: TRBV15
d_gene: .
j_gene: TRBJ1-2
CDR3nt: TGTGCCACCAGCAGAGATCCGGCAGACGATAACTATGGCTACACCTTC
CDR3aa: CATSRDPADDNYGYTF

abundance: few
v_gene: TRBV27
d_gene: .
j_gene: TRBJ1-4
CDR3nt: TGTGCCAGCAGTTACCCGGGGGGAGTAGAAAAACTGTTTTTT
CDR3aa: CASSYPGGVEKLFF

abundance: .
v_gene: TRBV12-5
d_gene: .
j_gene: TRBJ2-2
CDR3nt: TGTGCTAGTGGTTTGCGGCTCGCCGCCGGGGAGCTGTTTTTT
CDR3aa: CASGLRLAAGELFF

abundance: .
v_gene: TRBV13
d_gene: TRBD1
j_gene: TRBJ1-2
CDR3nt: TGTGCCAGCAGCCTTATAATGGTCGGGGACAGACCAGAATATGGCTACACCTTC
CDR3aa: CASSLIMVGDRPEYGYTF

abundance: few
v_gene: TRBV27
d_gene: TRBD1
j_gene: TRBJ1-1
CDR3nt: TGTGCCAGCCACGAAAGGACAGGCATGAACACTGAAGCTTTCTTT
CDR3aa: CASHERTGMNTEAFF

abundance: .
v_gene: TRBV6-1
d_gene: .
j_gene: TRBJ2-3
CDR3nt: TGTGCCAGCAGTCAACTGGCAGGGGGACTCAGCACAGATACGCAGTATTTT
CDR3aa: CASSQLAGGLSTDTQYF

abundance: .
v_gene: TRBV20-1
d_gene: .
j_gene: TRBJ1-2
CDR3nt: TGCAGTGTTCAACCACAGGGAACTTTGATTGGCTACACCTTC
CDR3aa: CSVQPQGTLIGYTF

abundance: .
v_gene: TRBV5-6
d_gene: .
j_gene: TRBJ2-7
CDR3nt: TGTGCCAGCAGCTGGGGGGGGACAGGACCCTCCTACGAGCAGTACTTC
CDR3aa: CASSWGGTGPSYEQYF

abundance: few
v_gene: TRBV28
d_gene: .
j_gene: TRBJ1-1
CDR3nt: TGTGCCAGCAGTTTCGAGGCGGCGAACACTGAAGCTTTCTTT
CDR3aa: CASSFEAANTEAFF

abundance: .
v_gene: TRBV3-1
d_gene: .
j_gene: TRBJ2-5
CDR3nt: TGTGCCAGCAGCCTAGGACTATCACAAGAGACCCAGTACTTC
CDR3aa: CASSLGLSQETQYF

abundance: .
v_gene: TRBV20-1
d_gene: .
j_gene: TRBJ1-5
CDR3nt: TGCAGTGCCACCGACGGGCAAAAGCCCCAGCATTTT
CDR3aa: CSATDGQKPQHF

abundance: .
v_gene: TRBV12-3/TRBV12-4
d_gene: TRBD1
j_gene: TRBJ1-5
CDR3nt: TGTGCCAGCAGGATGGACAGGGATAATCAGCCCCAGCATTTT
CDR3aa: CASRMDRDNQPQHF

abundance: .
v_gene: TRBV25-1
d_gene: TRBD1
j_gene: TRBJ1-4
CDR3nt: TGTGCCAGCAGTGAATATAGGGGGCAGGGGGGGATCGAAAAACTGTTTTTT
CDR3aa: CASSEYRGQGGIEKLFF

abundance: many
v_gene: TRBV27
d_gene: TRBD1
j_gene: TRBJ1-2
CDR3nt: TGTGCCAGCAGTTTATTAGGACAGGGGACAGCTAACTATGGCTACACCTTC
CDR3aa: CASSLLGQGTANYGYTF

abundance: .
v_gene: TRBV5-1
d_gene: TRBD1
j_gene: TRBJ2-7
CDR3nt: TGCGCCAGCGCTCGGACAGGGGGGTTTTACGAGCAGTACTTC
CDR3aa: CASARTGGFYEQYF

abundance: .
v_gene: TRBV6-1
d_gene: TRBD1
j_gene: TRBJ1-1
CDR3nt: TGTGCCAGCAGTGAACCTAGGGACAGGGGCCGCTTAAACACTGAAGCTTTCTTT
CDR3aa: CASSEPRDRGRLNTEAFF

abundance: .
v_gene: TRBV27
d_gene: TRBD2
j_gene: TRBJ2-7
CDR3nt: TGTGCCAGCAGGGGGGGGACCGACTACGAGCAGTACTTC
CDR3aa: CASRGGTDYEQYF

abundance: .
v_gene: TRBV12-5
d_gene: .
j_gene: TRBJ2-3
CDR3nt: TGTGCTAGTGGTCCCGGGCGCACTAGCACAGATACGCAGTATTTT
CDR3aa: CASGPGRTSTDTQYF